These 14 T cell receptor beta chains originate from one sample sequenced in a study of blood T cells in healthy people across ages. A second roughly 6 to 12 cycle PCR used barcoded and J-beta primers. TCRdb analysed the 5' RACE reads with MiXCR anew, one entry per CDR3 protein. The sample records some 850,000 distinct CDR3 sequences, around a quarter being singletons. These data are also associated with another study on T cells of mothers and their children.

What was sequenced was blood. Every receptor here comes from a boy aged 10-17 years in good health.

The rearrangement links TRBV12-3 or TRBV12-4 to TRBJ2-1, with TRBD1 matching 10 bases. The J call may not be correct, given that the DNA end is closer to TRBJ2-5. The CDR3 extends over 16 amino acids. CDR3 in amino acids: CASSLGGTGALQTQYF. The CDR3 DNA is TGTGCCAGCAGCCTGGGGGGGACAGGGGCTCTACAGACCCAGTACTTC.

The V call is TRBV20-1, the J call TRBJ2-1; tentative D call: TRBD2 (6 bases). The germline V gene has CDR1 DFQATT and CDR2 SNEGSKA (reference sequence). V gave up 7 bases and J gave up 7 bases, with 11 bases separating them. The CDR3 extends over 11 amino acids. CDR3 sequence: CSVGLFNEQFF. The CDR3 DNA reads TGCAGTGTGGGACTTTTTAATGAGCAGTTCTTC.

Only a few counts were recorded for this clonotype. The gene calls are TRBV6-5 and TRBJ2-7, with 7 bases fitting TRBD2. Germline CDR1 is MNHEY and CDR2 is SVGAGI. This CDR3 contains 12 residues. V lost 0 bases to trimming and J lost 9 bases; unmatched junction nucleotides: 2. The CDR3 spells CASSYSGRVQYF. The CDR3, as DNA: TGTGCCAGCAGTTACTCGGGGAGGGTGCAGTACTTC.

The J gene is TRBJ1-2, the V gene TRBV10-3; possible D gene TRBD1, 5 bases. The V gene's germline CDR1 is ENHRY and CDR2 SYGVKD. The CDR3 extends over 15 amino acids. The germline V and J ends were trimmed by 0 bases and 4 bases, with 12 bases remaining between them. The CDR3 loop is CAISESAGRGYGYTF. The CDR3 DNA reads as TGTGCCATCAGTGAGTCTGCAGGGAGGGGCTATGGCTACACCTTC.

This clonotype was detected only a few times. This sequence joins TRBV27 and TRBJ2-1; 10 bases are shared with TRBD2. Trimming at V came to 5 bases and at J to 6 bases, leaving 10 bases not matched to a gene. This CDR3 contains 16 residues. The germline gives CDR1 MNHEY, CDR2 SMNVEV (reference sequence). The CDR3: CASSPQGSGGTNEQFF. The CDR3 DNA reads as TGTGCCAGCAGTCCGCAGGGTAGCGGGGGGACCAATGAGCAGTTCTTC.

This clonotype was seen a few times. The chain carries TRBV11-2 and TRBJ2-5; 9 nucleotides agree with TRBD2. The CDR3 is 17 amino acids. Trimming at V came to 5 bases and at J to 1 base, leaving 11 bases not matched to a gene. Germline V gives CDR1 SGHAT, CDR2 FQNNGV. CDR3 protein: CASSPTPAGGLQETQYF. CDR3 DNA sequence: TGTGCCAGCAGCCCCACCCCAGCGGGGGGCCTCCAAGAGACCCAGTACTTC.

The gene calls are TRBV3-1 and TRBJ2-5; D is possibly TRBD1 (5 bases). The assigned J gene may be wrong: the sequence end matches TRBJ2-1 better. The CDR3 runs to 17 residues. Looked up from germline, CDR1 is LGHDT and CDR2 is YNNKEL (reference sequence). The CDR3 loop is CASSQVGRATLDNEQFF. CDR3 nucleotide sequence: TGTGCCAGCAGCCAAGTGGGCAGGGCGACTCTCGACAATGAGCAGTTCTTC.

Concerning this clonotype itself: The germline gene is not matched at one end of the junction; a read error may be the cause. The rearrangement uses TRBV2 and TRBJ2-3, with D possibly TRBD2 on 5 matching bases. The CDR3 runs 14 residues. The germline V gene encodes CDR1 SNHLY and CDR2 FYNNEI. The CDR3 here is CASMSSPSTDTRYF. The CDR3 DNA sequence: TGTGCCAGCATGTCAAGTCCTAGCACAGATACGCGGTATTTT.

CDR3: CATSRDAGLSTDTQYF. The CDR3 DNA sequence: TGTGCCACCAGCAGAGATGCGGGTCTTAGCACAGATACGCAGTATTTT. V is TRBV15 and J is TRBJ2-3, with TRBD2 as a possible D gene (5 bases). Germline CDR1 is LNHNV and CDR2 is YYDKDF (reference sequence). Trimming took 0 bases from V and 0 from J, leaving 10 bases between them. The CDR3 has 16 amino acids. The full variable domain, in which reference TRBV15 and TRBJ2-3 provide the parts outside the CDR3, is DAMVIQNPRYQVTQFGKPVTLSCSQTLNHNVMYWYQQKSSQAPKLLFHYYDKDFNNEADTPDNFQSRRPNTSFCFLDIRSPGLGDTAMYLCATSRDAGLSTDTQYFGPGTRLTVL.

This chain links TRBV7-7 with TRBJ2-7; D perhaps matches TRBD2 (6 bases). V lost 4 bases, J lost 3 bases, and 19 bases lay in between. The CDR3 consists of 16 residues. Germline CDR1 is SSHAT and CDR2 is FNYEAQ (reference sequence). The CDR3 DNA follows: TGTGCCAGCAGCTCCCGCCGGGGGACCCTACTCTACGAGCAGTACTTC. Residues: CASSSRRGTLLYEQYF.

The V gene is TRBV29-1, the J gene TRBJ1-2; 7 positions agree with TRBD1. This CDR3 is built from 15 residues. Germline-derived CDR1 and CDR2 are SQVTM and ANQGSEA. V trimming: 3 bases; J trimming: 0 bases; junction bases outside the gene matches: 7. The CDR3: CSVDFTTGTNYGYTF. Written as DNA, the CDR3 is TGCAGCGTTGATTTTACGACAGGGACTAACTATGGCTACACCTTC. Combining the CDR3 with reference TRBV29-1 and TRBJ1-2 gives the whole variable domain SAVISQKPSRDICQRGTSLTIQCQVDSQVTMMFWYRQQPGQSLTLIATANQGSEATYESGFVIDKFPISRPNLTFSTLTVSNMSPEDSSIYLCSVDFTTGTNYGYTFGSGTRLTVV.

The chain links TRBV5-1 to TRBJ2-3, with D unclear. With 4 bases removed from V and 2 bases from J, the gap between germline ends came to 14 bases. Germline CDR1 SGHRS, CDR2 YFSETQ. There are 15 residues in the CDR3. The CDR3 DNA follows: TGCGCCAGCAGCCCCCGAGGATACGACACAGATACGCAGTATTTT. This translates into CASSPRGYDTDTQYF.

This clonotype was observed a few times. The CDR3: CASSLYAGQGETQYF. CDR3 DNA sequence: TGCGCCAGCAGCTTGTATGCTGGGCAGGGAGAGACCCAGTACTTC. V usage is TRBV5-1 and J usage is TRBJ2-5; D may be TRBD1 (5 bases). Germline CDR1 and CDR2: SGHRS and YFSETQ. CDR3 length: 15 amino acids. The V and J ends lost 1 base and 4 bases respectively, with 14 bases between them.

The J gene is TRBJ2-7, the V gene TRBV2, with 8 positions matching TRBD2. V was pared by 7 bases and J by 2 bases, with 7 bases of the junction left unmatched. This CDR3 region has 14 residues. Germline V gene data show CDR1 as SNHLY and CDR2 as FYNNEI. CDR3 loop: CASKERGFAYEQYF. CDR3 nucleotide sequence: TGTGCCAGCAAGGAGCGGGGGTTCGCCTACGAGCAGTACTTC.